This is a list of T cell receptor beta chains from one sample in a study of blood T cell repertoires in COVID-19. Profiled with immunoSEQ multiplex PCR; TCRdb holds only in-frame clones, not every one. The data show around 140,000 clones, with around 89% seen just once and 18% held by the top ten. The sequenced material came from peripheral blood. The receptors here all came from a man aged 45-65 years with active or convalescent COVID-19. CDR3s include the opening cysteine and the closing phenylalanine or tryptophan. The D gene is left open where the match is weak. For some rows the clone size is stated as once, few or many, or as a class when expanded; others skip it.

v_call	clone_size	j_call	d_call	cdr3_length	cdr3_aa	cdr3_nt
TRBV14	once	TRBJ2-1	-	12	CASSRQYNEQFF	TGTGCCAGCAGTAGACAGTACAATGAGCAGTTCTTC
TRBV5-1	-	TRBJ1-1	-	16	CASSYLLDAMNTEAFF	TGCGCCAGCAGCTATCTCCTAGACGCGATGAACACTGAAGCTTTCTTT
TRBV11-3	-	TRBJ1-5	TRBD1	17	CASSVRWGQGGNQPQHF	TGTGCCAGCAGCGTTAGGTGGGGGCAGGGGGGCAATCAGCCCCAGCATTTT
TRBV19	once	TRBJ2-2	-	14	CASSIGQGTGELFF	TGTGCCAGTAGTATCGGTCAGGGAACCGGGGAGCTGTTTTTT
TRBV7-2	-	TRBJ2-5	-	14	CASSSGGRQETQYF	TGTGCCAGCAGCTCGGGTGGTAGGCAGGAGACCCAGTACTTC
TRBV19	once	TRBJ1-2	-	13	CASMGGTYYGYTF	TGTGCCTCAATGGGAGGGACATACTATGGCTACACCTTC
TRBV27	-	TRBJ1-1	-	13	CASSVPGNTEAFF	TGTGCCAGCAGTGTCCCGGGGAACACTGAAGCTTTCTTT
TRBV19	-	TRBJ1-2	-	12	CASDGQGGGYTF	TGTGCCAGCGATGGGCAGGGCGGTGGCTACACCTTC
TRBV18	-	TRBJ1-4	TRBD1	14	CASSGTASNEKLFF	TGTGCCAGCTCCGGGACAGCTTCTAATGAAAAACTGTTTTTT
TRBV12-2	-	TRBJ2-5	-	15	CASRLAGDSQETQYF	TGTGCAAGTCGCTTAGCAGGTGACAGTCAAGAGACCCAGTACTTC
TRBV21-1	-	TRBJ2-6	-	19	CASSKVARTDSSGANVLTF	TGTGCCAGCAGCAAAGTCGCGAGGACAGACAGCTCTGGGGCCAACGTCCTGACTTTC
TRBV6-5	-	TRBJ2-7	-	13	CASGLAPTYEQYF	TGTGCCAGCGGTCTAGCCCCAACCTACGAGCAGTACTTC
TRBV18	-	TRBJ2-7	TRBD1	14	CASSPDRGRYEQYF	TGTGCCAGCTCACCTGACAGGGGGCGGTACGAGCAGTACTTC
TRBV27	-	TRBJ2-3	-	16	CASSRITGHIGDTQYF	TGTGCCAGCAGCCGAATTACAGGGCATATTGGAGATACGCAGTATTTT
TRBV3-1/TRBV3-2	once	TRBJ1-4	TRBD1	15	CASSQDNRGGEKLFF	TGTGCCAGCAGCCAAGATAACAGGGGGGGTGAAAAACTGTTTTTT
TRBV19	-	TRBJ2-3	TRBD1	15	CASSLDRVSSDTQYF	TGTGCCAGTAGTTTGGACAGGGTTTCCTCAGATACGCAGTATTTT
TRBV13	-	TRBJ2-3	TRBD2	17	CASSSRTSGSSTDTQYF	TGTGCCAGCAGCTCCAGGACTAGCGGGAGTAGCACAGATACGCAGTATTTT
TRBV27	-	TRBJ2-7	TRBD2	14	CASSRLAGGYEQYF	TGTGCCAGCAGTCGGCTAGCGGGAGGGTACGAGCAGTACTTC
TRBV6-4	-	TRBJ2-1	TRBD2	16	CASSRGGGPYYNEQFF	TGTGCCAGCAGTAGAGGCGGGGGACCCTACTACAATGAGCAGTTCTTC
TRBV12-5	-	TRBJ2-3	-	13	CASGFSNSDTQYF	TGTGCTAGTGGTTTTAGTAATTCAGATACGCAGTATTTT
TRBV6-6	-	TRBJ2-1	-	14	CASSYWGRDNEQFF	TGTGCCAGCAGTTACTGGGGCCGGGACAATGAGCAGTTCTTC
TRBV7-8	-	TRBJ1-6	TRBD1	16	CASTTDRASYNSPLHF	TGTGCCAGCACCACCGACAGGGCAAGCTATAATTCACCCCTCCACTTT
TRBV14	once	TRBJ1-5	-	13	CASSGQPNQPQHF	TGTGCCAGCAGCGGACAGCCAAATCAGCCCCAGCATTTT
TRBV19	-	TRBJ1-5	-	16	CASSIGGGQSNQPQHF	TGTGCCAGTAGTATAGGAGGAGGACAGAGCAATCAGCCCCAGCATTTT
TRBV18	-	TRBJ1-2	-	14	CASSPSGDAGGYTF	TGTGCCAGCTCACCATCGGGGGACGCGGGGGGCTACACCTTC
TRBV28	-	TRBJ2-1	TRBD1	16	CASSLWLGTGPIEQFF	TGTGCCAGCAGTTTATGGCTCGGGACAGGGCCAATCGAGCAGTTCTTC
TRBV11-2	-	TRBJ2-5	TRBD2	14	CASSLAGGLETQYF	TGTGCCAGCAGCTTAGCGGGAGGGCTGGAGACCCAGTACTTC
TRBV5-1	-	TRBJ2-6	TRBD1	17	CASSQTGGAAGANVLTF	TGCGCCAGCAGCCAGACAGGGGGCGCGGCTGGGGCCAACGTCCTGACTTTC
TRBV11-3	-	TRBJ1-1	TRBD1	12	CASGQGASEAFF	TGTGCCAGCGGACAGGGGGCCTCTGAAGCTTTCTTT
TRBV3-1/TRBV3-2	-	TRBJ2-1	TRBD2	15	CASSRSGNRPNEQFF	TGTGCCAGCAGCCGTAGCGGGAACAGACCCAATGAGCAGTTCTTC
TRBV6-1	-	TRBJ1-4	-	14	CASSERGANEKLFF	TGTGCCAGCAGTGAACGGGGAGCTAATGAAAAACTGTTTTTT
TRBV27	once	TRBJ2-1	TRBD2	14	CASSLGGGRHEQFF	TGTGCCAGCAGTTTAGGGGGGGGGAGGCATGAGCAGTTCTTC
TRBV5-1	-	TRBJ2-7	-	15	CASSLGRGPSYEQYF	TGCGCCAGCAGCTTGGGAAGGGGCCCTTCCTACGAGCAGTACTTC